A selection of T cell receptor beta chains follows, all from one sample in a study of shared clonotypes between healthy human individuals. The data were produced by immunoSEQ multiplex PCR, yet TCRdb's version contains in-frame clones alone and is incomplete. The table lists around 1.9 million clones, 85% to 95% of them singletons. The sample comprised naive CD8+ T cells from PBMCs. The receptor set was obtained from a man younger than 30 in good health. Some clones in this sample may be carry-over from other donors' samples. The CDR3 runs from the conserved cysteine through the conserved F or W. D genes are given only for firm matches. Some rows mark clone size as missing; the rest say once, few, many or name a class of expanded clone.

V	J	D	size	CDR3	DNA
TRBV7-2	TRBJ2-1	-	-	CASSQVRGEQFF	TGTGCCAGCAGCCAGGTTCGGGGTGAGCAGTTCTTC
TRBV4-1	TRBJ1-1	-	-	CASSQTGFTEAFF	TGCGCCAGCAGCCAAACAGGGTTCACTGAAGCTTTCTTT
TRBV6-1	TRBJ2-3	TRBD2	-	CASTLGLAVTDTQYF	TGTGCCAGCACCCTCGGACTAGCGGTCACAGATACGCAGTATTTT
TRBV13	TRBJ2-1	-	-	CASNFRARSSYNEQFF	TGTGCCAGCAATTTTCGGGCGAGGAGCTCCTACAATGAGCAGTTCTTC
TRBV6-5	TRBJ1-2	-	-	CASSYGGAYGYTF	TGTGCCAGCAGTTACGGGGGGGCCTATGGCTACACCTTC
TRBV7-2	TRBJ1-1	TRBD1	-	CASSLAFDRGAFF	TGTGCCAGCAGCTTAGCATTTGACAGGGGAGCTTTCTTT
TRBV11-1	TRBJ1-1	TRBD1	-	CASSSEQGWTEAFF	TGTGCCAGCAGCTCAGAACAGGGGTGGACTGAAGCTTTCTTT
TRBV5-1	TRBJ2-7	-	-	CASSLQPRDGEISYEQYF	TGCGCCAGCAGCTTACAACCCCGGGACGGGGAGATCTCCTACGAGCAGTACTTC
TRBV15	TRBJ1-5	-	-	CATSRGGVIGQPQHF	TGTGCCACCAGCAGAGGAGGGGTAATAGGTCAGCCCCAGCATTTT
TRBV4-2	TRBJ2-1	TRBD2	-	CASSQGREGRNEQFF	TGTGCCAGCAGCCAAGGGCGGGAGGGCCGGAATGAGCAGTTCTTC
TRBV19	TRBJ1-5	TRBD1	-	CASRGTGGQPQHF	TGTGCCAGTAGGGGGACAGGGGGCCAGCCCCAGCATTTT
TRBV28	TRBJ2-1	-	-	CAINRGEGEQFF	TGTGCCATTAACAGGGGGGAGGGTGAGCAGTTCTTC
TRBV27	TRBJ2-7	-	once	CASSFSQTYEQYF	TGTGCCAGCAGTTTTAGTCAGACCTACGAGCAGTACTTC
TRBV19	TRBJ2-1	-	-	CASSIGPAEPNESTNEQFF	TGTGCCAGTAGTATAGGGCCAGCGGAGCCAAACGAGTCAACCAATGAGCAGTTCTTC
TRBV4-1	TRBJ2-7	-	-	CASSQVPRGGDEQYF	TGCGCCAGCAGCCAAGTTCCCAGGGGGGGGGACGAGCAGTACTTC
TRBV27	TRBJ2-2	TRBD2	-	CASSPLAGELFF	TGTGCCAGCAGCCCACTAGCGGGGGAGCTGTTTTTT
TRBV5-4	TRBJ1-5	-	-	CASSLGLGNEPQHF	TGTGCCAGCAGCTTGGGGTTGGGGAACGAACCCCAGCATTTT
TRBV28	TRBJ2-5	TRBD2	-	CASSKASGRVGEETQYF	TGTGCCAGCAGTAAAGCTAGCGGGAGGGTCGGGGAAGAGACCCAGTACTTC
TRBV4-2	TRBJ2-1	TRBD2	-	CASSQIAGGPFNEQFF	TGTGCCAGCAGCCAAATAGCGGGAGGGCCTTTCAATGAGCAGTTCTTC
TRBV4-3	TRBJ1-1	-	-	CASSQDRQAENTEAFF	TGCGCCAGCAGCCAGGACAGACAGGCCGAAAACACTGAAGCTTTCTTT
TRBV9	TRBJ2-7	-	-	CASSVDGGNYEQYF	TGTGCCAGCAGCGTAGACGGCGGGAACTACGAGCAGTACTTC
TRBV19	TRBJ1-1	-	-	CASSIWWGGTEAFF	TGTGCCAGTAGTATTTGGTGGGGTGGCACTGAAGCTTTCTTT
TRBV28	TRBJ2-5	-	-	CASSSLSDQYF	TGTGCCAGCAGCTCTCTGTCGGACCAGTACTTC
TRBV19	TRBJ2-4	-	once	CASTQDWVAKNIQYF	TGTGCCAGTACTCAGGACTGGGTAGCCAAAAACATTCAGTACTTC
TRBV13	TRBJ2-1	TRBD2	-	CASSRSGSRYNEQFF	TGTGCCAGCAGCCGGAGCGGGAGTAGATACAATGAGCAGTTCTTC
TRBV7-9	TRBJ2-1	-	-	CASSLLPKEQFF	TGTGCCAGCAGCTTACTTCCGAAAGAGCAGTTCTTC
TRBV6-1	TRBJ2-7	-	-	CASSEDLTGQGYEQYF	TGTGCCAGCAGTGAAGATCTTACGGGCCAGGGCTACGAGCAGTACTTC
TRBV6-5	TRBJ2-7	TRBD2	-	CASALADAYEQYF	TGTGCCAGCGCCCTAGCGGACGCCTACGAGCAGTACTTC
TRBV7-9	TRBJ2-5	TRBD2	-	CASSLTTSGQETQYF	TGTGCCAGCAGCCTAACGACTAGCGGACAAGAGACCCAGTACTTC
TRBV7-9	TRBJ2-7	-	-	CASSRTSSYEQYF	TGTGCCAGCAGCCGCACCTCGAGCTACGAGCAGTACTTC
TRBV29-1	TRBJ2-7	TRBD1	-	CSGTGTGAGEQYF	TGCAGCGGGACCGGGACAGGGGCTGGCGAGCAGTACTTC